This paragraph covers one T cell receptor (beta chain) sequence. Its antigen is as yet unknown. Patients were all untreated before their thyroid surgery. This sample was included in a study of metastatic and nonmetastatic thyroid tumors. Overall study results and limits: Reported TCR beta diversity, measured in blood and tumor, was significantly higher for malignant thyroid tumors than for benign nodules.

Trimming left V 5 bases short and J 4 bases short, with 18 bases between. The CDR3 runs to 15 residues. CDR1 PRHDT and CDR2 FYEKMQ come from the germline V gene (reference sequence). TCRdb re-called the PCR reads via MiXCR. The table includes about 32,000 clones, 33% detected once. Input material: tumor tissue. The TCR sequence derives from a female donor with papillary thyroid cancer or a benign thyroid nodule (not recorded which). Some clones in this sample may be carry-over from other donors' samples. V and J are TRBV13 and TRBJ2-7, with a tentative D call TRBD1 (5 bases). The CDR3 region has the DNA TGTGCCAGCAGCCGCTTAGGAGATAGGGGTTACGAGCAGTACTTC. This sequence encodes CASSRLGDRGYEQYF.